This T cell receptor (beta chain) was documented in a study of neurological immune-mediated disorders. Study-level results: The greatest TCR clonal expansion occurred in HTLV-1-associated myelopathy and the least in multiple sclerosis, which fell below healthy controls. The study found no CDR3 amino acid sequences shared by expanded clones across subjects, suggesting private repertoires in all groups.

The cDNA came from 5'RACE with 10-nucleotide random UMIs. From the 5' RACE reads, TCRdb called clonotypes with MiXCR, one entry per CDR3 protein. The sample carries roughly 60,000 distinct CDR3 sequences, more than 7.5% recorded once. Many counts were recorded for this clonotype. The antigen is unknown. The V end was cut by 1 base, the J end by 0 bases, with 5 bases between. The CDR3 is 14 residues long. The time point: longitudinal time-point 2. The unsorted libraries were produced from 2 million PBMCs held at -80 C. The chain employs TRBV12-3 or TRBV12-4 and TRBJ2-3, with D hard to call. The sample was PBMCs. This sequence was found in a man younger than 40 in good health. The CDR3 coding sequence is TGTGCCAGCAGTTTAGAAATTAGCACAGATACGCAGTATTTT. Its translation is CASSLEISTDTQYF.